This T cell receptor (beta chain) was found in a study of shared clonotypes between healthy human individuals. Data came from immunoSEQ multiplex PCR; TCRdb stores just in-frame clones and leaves some out. The sample records over 2 million clones, 80% to 95% being singletons. Only a few counts were recorded for this clone. Its antigen is undetermined. This specimen includes other DNA sequences encoding the same CDR3. V shed 6 bases and J 2 bases; nucleotides not matched to a gene: 4. The CDR3 is made up of 14 amino acids. In germline, CDR1 is KGHSH, CDR2 LQKENI. Study findings and constraints: Depth of sequencing was expected to influence donor clonotype sharing.

Healthy HIV-negative adults without recent acute infections or vaccinations served as donors. The clonotype comes from a man between 18 and 29 years old in good health. Some clones in this sample may be carry-over from other donors' samples. The specimen was naive CD4+ T cells from PBMCs. Subset specified: CD45RA+ positively selected. The chain has TRBV18 and TRBJ1-5, with 7 bases fitting TRBD1. CDR3 residues: CASSLGTGNQPQHF. CDR3 DNA: TGTGCCAGCTCCCTAGGGACAGGCAATCAGCCCCAGCATTTT.